These T cell receptor beta chains were read from a single sample in a study of cytomegalovirus exposure and HLA in healthy donors. The protocol was immunoSEQ multiplex PCR, while the TCRdb copy is restricted to in-frame clones and leaves out a portion. The sample records around 71,000 clones, around 70% being singletons. Sequenced sample: PBMCs. These receptors all stem from a male donor in good health and CMV-seropositive. Each CDR3 is given with its conserved first and last residue. A D gene is named only where the DNA matches it firmly. Size values are once, few and many counts, or a class for expanded clones, and some rows have none.

clone size	V gene	J gene	D gene	CDR3 protein	CDR3 DNA
.	TRBV7-9	TRBJ1-2	.	CASSFTASSYGYTF	TGTGCCAGCAGCTTCACAGCTTCTTCCTATGGCTACACCTTC
.	TRBV4-1	TRBJ2-5	TRBD2	CASSQDWGLAGGGETQYF	TGCGCCAGCAGCCAAGATTGGGGACTAGCGGGAGGGGGGGAGACCCAGTACTTC
once	TRBV7-6	TRBJ2-7	TRBD2	CASSPGTSGYEQYF	TGTGCCAGCAGCCCCGGGACTAGCGGTTACGAGCAGTACTTC
.	TRBV18	TRBJ1-1	TRBD1	CASSHTGTGMNTEAFF	TGTGCCAGCTCCCACACCGGGACAGGGATGAACACTGAAGCTTTCTTT
.	TRBV9	TRBJ2-7	.	CASSVDYGSYEQYF	TGTGCCAGCAGCGTAGATTACGGCTCCTACGAGCAGTACTTC
.	TRBV5-1	TRBJ1-2	.	CASSLGSINYGYTF	TGCGCCAGCTCCCTAGGATCGATCAACTATGGCTACACCTTC
.	TRBV25-1	TRBJ1-2	TRBD1	CASSHSGTGRGGYTF	TGTGCCAGCAGTCACTCCGGGACAGGGAGAGGCGGCTACACCTTC
.	TRBV6-5	TRBJ1-6	.	CASSYAQTNSPLHF	TGTGCCAGCAGTTACGCACAGACCAATTCACCCCTCCACTTT
.	TRBV6-5	TRBJ2-1	.	CASSYHGSGYNEQFF	TGTGCCAGCAGTTACCACGGGAGTGGGTACAATGAGCAGTTCTTC
.	TRBV18	TRBJ1-1	.	CASSPAGWGGYTEAFF	TGTGCCAGCTCACCTGCCGGATGGGGGGGATACACTGAAGCTTTCTTT
few	TRBV9	TRBJ1-4	.	CASNPTGLTNEKLFF	TGTGCCAGCAATCCAACAGGGCTCACTAATGAAAAACTGTTTTTT
once	TRBV7-6	TRBJ1-1	TRBD1	CASSSGQMNTEAFF	TGTGCCAGCAGCTCGGGACAGATGAACACTGAAGCTTTCTTT
.	TRBV5-4	TRBJ2-3	.	CASSLEWWGTGDTQYF	TGTGCCAGCAGCTTGGAGTGGTGGGGCACGGGAGATACGCAGTATTTT
.	TRBV9	TRBJ2-6	TRBD2	CASSAGSGTGANVLTF	TGTGCCAGCAGCGCCGGGAGCGGGACTGGGGCCAACGTCCTGACTTTC
.	TRBV6-6	TRBJ2-2	TRBD2	CAYRAGGNTGELFF	TGTGCCTATCGAGCGGGGGGGAACACCGGGGAGCTGTTTTTT
.	TRBV6-1	TRBJ1-5	.	CASNQGGDQPQHF	TGTGCCAGCAACCAAGGAGGGGATCAGCCCCAGCATTTT
.	TRBV5-5	TRBJ2-7	.	CASSPEGMTGIYEQYF	TGTGCCAGCAGCCCCGAGGGGATGACAGGAATCTACGAGCAGTACTTC
.	TRBV19	TRBJ2-7	.	CASRADSLTYPPYEQYF	TGTGCCAGTAGGGCGGACAGCCTGACTTATCCTCCCTACGAGCAGTACTTC
.	TRBV11-2	TRBJ2-7	TRBD1	CASSLGTGGLSSYEQYF	TGTGCCAGCAGCTTAGGGACAGGGGGCCTCAGCTCCTACGAGCAGTACTTC
few	TRBV7-9	TRBJ1-5	.	CASSLDPGRYSNQPQHF	TGTGCCAGCAGCTTAGACCCTGGCAGATATAGCAATCAGCCCCAGCATTTT
.	TRBV5-5	TRBJ2-3	.	CASSLGENTDTQYF	TGTGCCAGCAGCTTGGGGGAGAACACAGATACGCAGTATTTT
.	TRBV6-5	TRBJ1-1	.	CASSYGLGTEAFF	TGTGCCAGCAGTTACGGGCTGGGCACTGAAGCTTTCTTT
once	TRBV5-1	TRBJ2-5	TRBD2	CASSPRVAGGEETQYF	TGCGCCAGCAGCCCTAGGGTAGCGGGAGGTGAAGAGACCCAGTACTTC
once	TRBV6-6	TRBJ2-1	TRBD2	CASSLMGLAGDGEQFF	TGTGCCAGCAGCTTAATGGGACTAGCGGGAGACGGTGAGCAGTTCTTC
.	TRBV5-1	TRBJ2-7	TRBD1	CASTPSGGGYEQYF	TGCGCCAGCACCCCCTCAGGGGGCGGGTACGAGCAGTACTTC
once	TRBV9	TRBJ2-2	.	CASTPTGLSGELFF	TGTGCCAGCACACCAACGGGACTCTCCGGGGAGCTGTTTTTT
.	TRBV9	TRBJ2-2	.	CASSVGGLNTGELFF	TGTGCCAGCAGCGTAGGGGGCCTTAACACCGGGGAGCTGTTTTTT
few	TRBV7-9	TRBJ2-7	TRBD2	CASSFGLAGGFEEQYF	TGTGCCAGCAGCTTCGGACTAGCGGGAGGGTTCGAAGAGCAGTACTTC